The clone carrying this TCR beta chain was seen repeatedly, ten times or more. Antigen specificity is unknown. This sample stems from a study of T cells after yellow fever vaccination. Whole-study findings and limits: Few clonotypes appeared in both CD4 and CD8 compartments.

TCRdb re-called the 5' RACE reads through MiXCR, storing one row per CDR3 protein. The table records more than 90,000 distinct CDR3 sequences, roughly 8.4% of them present only once. The length of the CDR3 is 13 residues. V lost 6 bases and J lost 0, with 8 bases in between. Germline V gene data show CDR1 as WSHSY and CDR2 as SAAADI. This clonotype originated in a man aged 25-40 years who received the YFV17D yellow fever vaccine. Sequenced material: CD8+ T cells sorted from PBMCs, taken 45 days after the yellow fever booster vaccination. This rearrangement joins TRBV10-2 to TRBJ2-5; D remains unclear. The chain's CDR3 is CASRNDYQETQYF. CDR3 DNA: TGCGCCAGCAGGAACGACTACCAAGAGACCCAGTACTTC.